This TCR beta chain was captured by sequencing in a study of blood T cell repertoires in COVID-19 (TCRdb year 2020). General notes on the study: Collaborator samples came from the United States, Italy and Spain and covered acute and convalescent phases of COVID-19. The prospective study material was composed of cDNA or gDNA derived from T cells, B-cell-depleted T cells, or PBMCs. A de-identified subject ID, COVID-19 status, age in years and sex were almost always included in the sample metadata. Where available, HLA class I and class II types were obtained from metadata supplied by the sample provider rather than from assay-based typing. Samples came from the ongoing ImmuneRACE study (first 160 participants) plus 1,254 subjects from 6 global collaborators. A freely available public database, intended as a resource for researchers studying the immune response to SARS-CoV-2, is where the repertoires were released. Deeply sampled blood TCRbeta repertoires from subjects exposed to, actively infected with, or recovered from COVID-19 were included in the dataset.

Whole blood was collected in K2EDTA tubes by collaborating institutions according to the institutions' own protocols. For TCRbeta analysis, collaborators shipped samples as frozen whole blood, isolated PBMCs, or DNA extracted from either of those sample types. TCRbeta CDR3 regions were amplified from genomic DNA by means of the immunoSEQ Assay, a bias-controlled multiplex PCR. For the original study's pipeline: Nucleated cell counts per sample were estimated from amplification of reference gene primers within the assay. Sequence reads were collapsed and filtered to measure the absolute abundance of every unique TCRbeta CDR3 rearrangement. Productive Simpson clonality was computed per sample as the square root of Simpson's diversity index over productive rearrangements. The clones in this table, taken by TCRdb from immuneACCESS, are in-frame only. Not every clone is retained; where verified, under half of the shortfall comes from an unresolved V gene, and the cause of the rest is unknown. V, J and clone size are those of that table, while D and trimming were read from the DNA. In all, the sample holds approximately 260,000 clones, and 75% to 90% of those were seen once. Of the sample, less than 10% falls within the top ten clones.

The CDR1 and CDR2 encoded by the germline V gene are SGHTA and FQGNSA. Ends trimmed: V by 2 bases, J by 5 bases; bases unmatched to a gene: 11. The CDR3 holds 18 amino acids from the cysteine to the phenylalanine. Just CDR3 DNA is preserved here, 54 bases in frame from base 1. Broad study findings and their caveats: The quantity of clinical and demographic metadata differed by source and by participant and was supplied without curation.

A remark on this clone: Its antigen target is currently unknown. It has no much larger one-base neighbor in the sample; base qualities were not kept.

The material sequenced was peripheral blood. This clonotype was obtained from a human donor in a cohort sampled during active COVID-19. The chain uses TRBV7-2 and TRBJ1-6, with TRBD1 matching 8 junction bases. The encoded CDR3 is CASSLRAGGAGNNSPLHF. The nucleotide sequence is given as TGTGCCAGCAGCTTAAGGGCAGGGGGCGCCGGAAATAATTCACCCCTCCACTTT.